One and the same sample provided the 13 T cell receptor beta chains below, sequenced in a study of T cells after yellow fever vaccination. TCRdb recomputed calls from the 5' RACE reads with MiXCR, one row per CDR3 protein. The sample has roughly 400,000 distinct CDR3 sequences; approximately 18% are singletons. Sequences were derived from PBMCs, sampled before the yellow fever booster vaccination. The receptors here all came from a young man who received the YFV17D yellow fever vaccine.

Only a few counts were recorded for this clonotype. The rearrangement joins TRBV15 to TRBJ1-1; D possibly corresponds to TRBD1 (5 bases). The CDR3 runs to 14 residues. Deletions cut 1 base from V and 5 bases from J, with 11 bases between. From germline, CDR1 is LNHNV and CDR2 YYDKDF (reference sequence). CDR3 in DNA: TGTGCCACCAGCAGAGTACGGGGCATGACTGAAGCTTTCTTT. The encoded protein is CATSRVRGMTEAFF.

This clonotype showed up many times. This chain uses TRBV5-1 with TRBJ2-7, with 7 positions matching TRBD1. Germline values: CDR1 SGHRS, CDR2 YFSETQ. The CDR3 has 14 amino acids. V lost 4 bases to trimming and J lost 1 base; unmatched junction nucleotides: 5. The CDR3 protein is CASSGTVPSYEQYF. The CDR3 DNA reads TGCGCCAGCAGCGGGACAGTCCCGTCCTACGAGCAGTACTTC.

This clonotype was counted a few times. CDR3 DNA sequence: TGCGCCAGCAGCCAATGGGGCACTAACTATGGCTACACCTTC. This sequence encodes CASSQWGTNYGYTF. The V and J genes are TRBV4-3 and TRBJ1-2, with D perhaps matching TRBD1 (5 bases). The V end was cut by 2 bases, the J end by 0 bases, with 7 bases between. CDR3 length: 14 amino acids. Looked up from germline, CDR1 is LGHNA and CDR2 is YSLEER.

This clonotype appeared a few times. The chain carries TRBV19 and TRBJ1-5, with D unclear. The V end was cut by 5 bases, the J end by 7 bases, with 12 bases between. This CDR3 region has 13 residues. Germline assignment: CDR1 LNHDA and CDR2 SQIVND (reference sequence). This CDR3 is CASSPDVGQPQHF. In DNA form, the CDR3 reads TGTGCCAGTAGTCCCGACGTGGGACAGCCCCAGCATTTT.

This clonotype was detected ten times or more. The rearrangement joins TRBV4-1 to TRBJ1-1; no clear D. V dropped 1 base and J dropped 6 bases, with 9 bases sitting between them. The germline V gene has CDR1 MGHRA and CDR2 YSYEKL. The CDR3 sequence is 13 residues long. The CDR3 loop reads CASSQVGLAEAFF. The CDR3 nucleotides are TGCGCCAGCAGCCAAGTAGGGCTAGCTGAAGCTTTCTTT.

In its sample, this clonotype was seen a few times. This chain joins TRBV28 and TRBJ1-4; D is uncertain. V lost 3 bases, J lost 5 bases, and 19 bases lay in between. The V gene's germline CDR1 is MDHEN and CDR2 SYDVKM. There are 17 residues in the CDR3. CDR3 loop: CASSLNPRPTDNEKLFF. The DNA of the CDR3 is TGTGCCAGCAGTTTGAACCCAAGACCTACTGACAATGAAAAACTGTTTTTT.

The table lists this clonotype with a few counts. The chain is built from TRBV5-1 and TRBJ1-2; D is undetermined. The CDR3 contains 15 residues. Germline lookup yields CDR1 SGHRS and CDR2 YFSETQ. V gave up 4 bases and J gave up 5 bases, with 18 bases separating them. CDR3 sequence (DNA): TGCGCCAGCAGCAACCGACTGGTGGAGAAATATGGCTACACCTTC. This translates into CASSNRLVEKYGYTF. Combining the CDR3 with reference TRBV5-1 and TRBJ1-2 gives the whole variable domain KAGVTQTPRYLIKTRGQQVTLSCSPISGHRSVSWYQQTPGQGLQFLFEYFSETQRNKGNFPGRFSGRQFSNSRSEMNVSTLELGDSALYLCASSNRLVEKYGYTFGSGTRLTVV.

The V and J genes are TRBV29-1 and TRBJ1-6; D uncertain. The CDR3 length is 13 residues. From germline, CDR1 is SQVTM and CDR2 ANQGSEA. V lost 4 bases and J 8 bases, leaving 12 bases between the germline ends. The DNA of the CDR3 is TGCAGCGTTGGTGCCAGCTCCGATTCACCCCTCCACTTT. Translated, it gives CSVGASSDSPLHF.

This clonotype was recorded at least ten times. The chain joins TRBV7-2 to TRBJ2-5; D remains unclear. Trimming left V 6 bases short and J 5 bases short, with 10 bases between. CDR3 length: 12 amino acids. Germline CDR1 SGHTA, CDR2 FQGNSA. The CDR3 coding sequence is TGTGCCAGCAGTTCCCTAGGGGAGACCCAGTACTTC. Encoded protein: CASSSLGETQYF.

The gene calls are TRBV6-2 or TRBV6-3 and TRBJ2-7; no clear D gene. Germline V gene data show CDR1 as MNHEY and CDR2 as SVGEGT. The V and J ends lost 0 bases and 6 bases respectively, with 15 bases between them. The CDR3 spans 15 residues. CDR3 residues: CASSYSTSLEGEQYV. As DNA, the CDR3 is TGTGCCAGCAGTTACTCGACATCTCTTGAAGGCGAGCAGTACGTC.

The chain links TRBV4-1 to TRBJ2-1, with 15 positions matching TRBD2. The V gene end was trimmed by 4 bases and the J gene end by 0 bases; junction bases not matched to a gene: 4. Germline-derived CDR1 and CDR2 are MGHRA and YSYEKL. The CDR3 is 18 amino acids. CDR3 loop: CASSRTSGGASSYNEQFF. The CDR3 region has the DNA TGCGCCAGCAGCCGGACTAGCGGGGGGGCGAGCTCCTACAATGAGCAGTTCTTC.

The rearrangement joins TRBV20-1 to TRBJ2-3; a weak D match, TRBD2 (6 bases). Deletions cut 3 bases from V and 2 bases from J, with 12 bases between. This CDR3 contains 14 residues. CDR1 is DFQATT, CDR2 SNEGSKA, per germline (reference sequence). CDR3 DNA: TGCAGTGCTAGCTCTAGGCGGGACACAGATACGCAGTATTTT. Protein sequence: CSASSRRDTDTQYF.

The chain recombines TRBV7-8 with TRBJ2-5; the match to TRBD2 covers 8 bases. J gave up 7 bases and V 5 bases, and 12 bases lay outside the gene matches. This CDR3 spans 15 amino acids. Germline V gives CDR1 SGHVS, CDR2 FQNEAQ. The CDR3 bases are TGTGCCAGCAGCATCTCGGGACTAGAATTGGGGACCCAGTACTTC. Translating it yields CASSISGLELGTQYF. Full variable domain (rest looked up from reference TRBV7-8 and TRBJ2-5): GAGVSQSPRYKVAKRGQDVALRCDPISGHVSLFWYQQALGQGPEFLTYFQNEAQLDKSGLPSDRFFAERPEGSVSTLKIQRTQQEDSAVYLCASSISGLELGTQYFGPGTRLLVL.